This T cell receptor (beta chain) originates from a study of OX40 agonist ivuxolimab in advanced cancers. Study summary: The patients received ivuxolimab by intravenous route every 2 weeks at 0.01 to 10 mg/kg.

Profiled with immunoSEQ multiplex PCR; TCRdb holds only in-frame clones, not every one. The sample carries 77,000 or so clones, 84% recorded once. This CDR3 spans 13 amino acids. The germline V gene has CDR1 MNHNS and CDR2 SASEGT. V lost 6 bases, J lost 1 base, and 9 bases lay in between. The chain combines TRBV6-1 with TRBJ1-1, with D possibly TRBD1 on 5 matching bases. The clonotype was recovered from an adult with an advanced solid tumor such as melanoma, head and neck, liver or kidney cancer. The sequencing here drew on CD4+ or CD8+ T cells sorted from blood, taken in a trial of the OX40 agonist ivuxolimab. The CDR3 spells CASSPGRNTEAFF. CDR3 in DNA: TGTGCCAGCAGCCCAGGGCGGAACACTGAAGCTTTCTTT.